Listed below are T cell receptor beta chains from one sample, sequenced in a study of a mutant IDH1 vaccine in newly diagnosed glioma. The method was immunoSEQ multiplex PCR; TCRdb's version includes in-frame clones alone and lacks a portion of them. The data contain under 75,000 clones, more than 90% of them singletons. The material sequenced was PBMCs, taken from a glioma patient treated with radiotherapy, temozolomide or both. All receptors come from a man in his forties or fifties with glioma. Both conserved end residues are part of each CDR3. A D gene is named only where the DNA matches it firmly. Clone sizes are given selectively: once, few, many, or a class where the clone is expanded.

d_call | cdr3_length | j_call | v_call | clone_size | cdr3_aa | cdr3_nt
NA | 15 | TRBJ1-5 | TRBV15 | NA | CATSREGQRYQPQHF | TGTGCCACCAGCAGAGAGGGGCAGAGGTATCAGCCCCAGCATTTT
NA | 12 | TRBJ2-3 | TRBV4-2 | once | CASSSAEDTQYF | TGTGCCAGCAGCTCCGCTGAAGATACGCAGTATTTT
NA | 14 | TRBJ1-1 | TRBV5-1 | NA | CASRVGRGNTEAFF | TGCGCCAGCAGGGTCGGGAGGGGAAACACTGAAGCTTTCTTT
NA | 15 | TRBJ2-6 | TRBV5-4 | NA | CASSLRGSGANVLTF | TGTGCCAGCAGCCTTAGGGGTAGTGGGGCCAACGTCCTGACTTTC
TRBD1 | 16 | TRBJ1-5 | TRBV5-5 | NA | CASSPQVGQADQPQHF | TGTGCCAGCAGCCCACAAGTCGGACAGGCGGATCAGCCCCAGCATTTT
NA | 14 | TRBJ1-5 | TRBV19 | NA | CASSWGRLRQPQHF | TGTGCCAGTAGTTGGGGGCGCCTTCGCCAGCCCCAGCATTTT
NA | 14 | TRBJ1-6 | TRBV10-3 | NA | CASQRGVGNSPLHF | TGTGCCAGCCAGCGCGGTGTGGGGAATTCACCCCTCCACTTT
NA | 15 | TRBJ1-1 | TRBV10-3 | NA | CAISEEGGTLSEAFF | TGTGCCATCAGTGAGGAGGGGGGCACTTTATCTGAAGCTTTCTTT
TRBD2 | 17 | TRBJ2-5 | TRBV5-1 | NA | CASSLASLAGTQETQYF | TGCGCCAGCAGCTTGGCCTCACTAGCGGGGACCCAAGAGACCCAGTACTTC
TRBD2 | 16 | TRBJ2-4 | TRBV9 | NA | CASKSSGRRAKNIQYF | TGTGCCAGCAAAAGTAGCGGGAGGAGGGCCAAAAACATTCAGTACTTC
NA | 14 | TRBJ2-3 | TRBV11-3 | NA | CASSPDGNTDTQYF | TGTGCCAGCAGCCCCGACGGAAACACAGATACGCAGTATTTT
NA | 14 | TRBJ1-2 | TRBV27 | NA | CASSLSVENYGYTF | TGTGCCAGCAGTTTATCGGTTGAAAACTATGGCTACACCTTC
TRBD1 | 16 | TRBJ1-1 | TRBV5-4 | NA | CASSLGVGTANTEAFF | TGTGCCAGCAGCTTGGGTGTCGGGACAGCGAACACTGAAGCTTTCTTT
NA | 12 | TRBJ1-2 | TRBV27 | NA | CASSLAGYGYTF | TGTGCCAGCAGTTTAGCTGGCTATGGCTACACCTTC
TRBD1 | 15 | TRBJ2-3 | TRBV6-1 | few | CASSETGTGADTQYF | TGTGCCAGCAGTGAAACCGGGACAGGCGCAGATACGCAGTATTTT
NA | 13 | TRBJ2-7 | TRBV7-9 | once | CASSLGVWNEQYF | TGTGCCAGCAGCTTAGGGGTGTGGAACGAGCAGTACTTC
TRBD1 | 15 | TRBJ2-7 | TRBV19 | NA | CASSLGTGSSYEQYF | TGTGCCAGTAGCCTAGGGACAGGGTCCTCCTACGAGCAGTACTTC
TRBD1 | 14 | TRBJ1-3 | TRBV6-5 | NA | CASSQGAQGNTIYF | TGTGCCAGCAGCCAGGGGGCGCAAGGAAACACCATATATTTT
NA | 15 | TRBJ2-1 | TRBV27 | NA | CASSFRGGNYNEQFF | TGTGCCAGCAGTTTTAGAGGGGGAAATTACAATGAGCAGTTCTTC
TRBD1 | 13 | TRBJ1-1 | TRBV5-1 | once | CASSEQGGTEAFF | TGCGCCAGCAGCGAACAGGGGGGCACTGAAGCTTTCTTT
NA | 14 | TRBJ2-7 | TRBV4-2 | NA | CASSRRQGEDEQYF | TGTGCCAGCAGCCGGAGGCAGGGAGAGGACGAGCAGTACTTC
TRBD1 | 14 | TRBJ1-2 | TRBV7-2 | NA | CASSQGQGPYGYTF | TGTGCCAGCAGCCAGGGACAGGGGCCCTATGGCTACACCTTC
NA | 15 | TRBJ1-4 | TRBV5-8 | NA | CASSLGSSTNEKLFF | TGTGCCAGCAGCTTGGGCAGTTCAACTAATGAAAAACTGTTTTTT
TRBD1 | 14 | TRBJ2-7 | TRBV27 | NA | CASSPGQVRYEQYF | TGTGCCAGCAGTCCGGGACAGGTCCGCTACGAGCAGTACTTC
TRBD1 | 15 | TRBJ1-5 | TRBV5-4 | NA | CASSTGQGRDQPQHF | TGTGCCAGCAGCACGGGACAGGGTAGGGATCAGCCCCAGCATTTT
TRBD1 | 14 | TRBJ2-1 | TRBV4-2 | NA | CASSHDRDEDEQFF | TGTGCCAGCAGCCACGACAGGGATGAAGATGAGCAGTTCTTC
TRBD1 | 17 | TRBJ1-4 | TRBV27 | once | CASTKSRTGKIGEKLFF | TGTGCCAGCACTAAAAGTCGGACAGGGAAGATTGGTGAAAAACTGTTTTTT
NA | 13 | TRBJ1-2 | TRBV15 | NA | CATSGSGNYGYTF | TGTGCCACCAGCGGTTCCGGGAACTATGGCTACACCTTC
TRBD1 | 16 | TRBJ1-2 | TRBV4-2 | NA | CASSQGGQGALYGYTF | TGTGCCAGCAGCCAAGGGGGACAGGGGGCGCTCTATGGCTACACCTTC
NA | 13 | TRBJ2-7 | TRBV25-1 | NA | CASKGPGGYEQYF | TGTGCCAGCAAAGGCCCAGGCGGCTACGAGCAGTACTTC
TRBD1 | 14 | TRBJ1-1 | TRBV10-3 | NA | CAISQDRANTEAFF | TGTGCCATCAGTCAGGACAGGGCTAACACTGAAGCTTTCTTT
NA | 17 | TRBJ2-7 | TRBV7-5 | NA | CARSLDQGGFVFYEQYF | TGTGCCAGAAGCTTAGATCAAGGGGGGTTCGTCTTCTACGAGCAGTACTTC
NA | 17 | TRBJ2-6 | TRBV19 | NA | CASSINRVSPGANVLTF | TGTGCCAGTAGTATCAACAGGGTTTCCCCTGGGGCCAACGTCCTGACTTTC
NA | 13 | TRBJ2-5 | TRBV27 | NA | CASSLDLGETQYF | TGTGCCAGCAGTTTAGACCTTGGAGAGACCCAGTACTTC
TRBD2 | 16 | TRBJ2-1 | TRBV11-3 | NA | CASSSGLSGGRSEQFF | TGTGCCAGCAGCTCGGGGCTTAGCGGGGGGAGGAGTGAGCAGTTCTTC
TRBD1 | 15 | TRBJ2-3 | TRBV6-1 | NA | CASSALQGSTDTQYF | TGTGCCAGCAGTGCACTACAGGGGAGCACAGATACGCAGTATTTT
TRBD2 | 15 | TRBJ2-5 | TRBV19 | NA | CASSITSMGGETQYF | TGTGCCAGTAGTATCACTTCGATGGGGGGGGAGACCCAGTACTTC